The 18 T cell receptor beta chains listed next were all sequenced from one sample in a study of shared clonotypes between healthy human individuals. The protocol was immunoSEQ multiplex PCR, while the TCRdb copy is restricted to in-frame clones and leaves out a portion. The sample yields roughly 2,000,000 clones, approximately 94% seen once. In the naive CD8 group, cells lacked CD45RO and were positively selected for CCR7, so terminally differentiated effector memory CD45RA+ cells were left out. Source material: naive CD8+ T cells sorted from blood. The source is a man between 18 and 35 years old in good health.

This chain uses TRBV29-1 with TRBJ2-7; 11 bases line up with TRBD2. The germline gives CDR1 SQVTM, CDR2 ANQGSEA. This CDR3 region has 13 residues. V lost 6 bases and J lost 6; bases outside the gene matches: 7. In DNA, the CDR3 is TGCAGCGTGCTGAATAGCGGGAGGGCCGAGCAGTACTTC. Translated: CSVLNSGRAEQYF.

The chain recombines TRBV6-7 with TRBJ2-7, with a possible D match to TRBD2 (6 bases). TRBV6-7 is assigned to the ORF class and has an uncertain function. V was cut by 6 bases and J by 3 bases, with 12 bases left in between. This CDR3 comprises 13 residues. The DNA of the CDR3 is TGTGCCAGCAGACGGGAGTGGGTCTACGAGCAGTACTTC. This sequence encodes CASRREWVYEQYF.

About this clone itself: The same CDR3 arises from other DNA sequences in this sample as well. The rearrangement uses TRBV4-1 and TRBJ2-7, with 14 bases lining up with TRBD2. Germline CDR1 MGHRA, CDR2 YSYEKL. With 4 bases clipped from V and 3 bases from J, the junction kept 2 bases outside the gene matches. This CDR3 is 15 amino acids long. This CDR3 reads CASSPGTSGSYEQYF. CDR3 in DNA: TGCGCCAGCAGCCCCGGGACTAGCGGGAGCTACGAGCAGTACTTC.

The chain employs TRBV6-1 and TRBJ1-1, with no clear D. The germline CDR1 and CDR2 sequences are MNHNS and SASEGT. The ends were cut back, 3 bases at V and 4 bases at J, with 6 bases in the middle. The CDR3 consists of 12 residues. CDR3 nucleotide sequence: TGTGCCAGCAGTGAGAAGATCACTGAAGCTTTCTTT. It codes for CASSEKITEAFF.

This clone was recorded only once. In DNA form, the CDR3 reads TGTGCCAGTAGTATAGATTTTTGGCGGGAGGCTAGCACCGGGGAGCTGTTTTTT. Encoded protein: CASSIDFWREASTGELFF. This rearrangement joins TRBV19 to TRBJ2-2; 8 nucleotides agree with TRBD2. Looked up from germline, CDR1 is LNHDA and CDR2 is SQIVND (reference sequence). Trimming cost V 0 bases and J 4 bases; bases outside gene matches: 10. There are 18 residues in the CDR3. Drawing the rest from reference TRBV19 and TRBJ2-2, the complete variable domain is DGGITQSPKYLFRKEGQNVTLSCEQNLNHDAMYWYRQDPGQGLRLIYYSQIVNDFQKGDIAEGYSVSREKKESFPLTVTSAQKNPTAFYLCASSIDFWREASTGELFFGEGSRLTVL.

This rearrangement joins TRBV27 to TRBJ1-2, with D unresolved. Trimming pared 4 bases from V and 8 bases from J, leaving 17 bases between. Germline V gives CDR1 MNHEY, CDR2 SMNVEV (reference sequence). There are 14 residues in the CDR3. Written as DNA, the CDR3 is TGTGCCAGCAGTTCACCCTCCACGGGCTGGGGCTACACCTTC. Residues: CASSSPSTGWGYTF.

V is TRBV29-1 and J is TRBJ1-1; D call uncertain. Trimming cost V 3 bases and J 2 bases, with 13 bases left between them. Germline assignment: CDR1 SQVTM and CDR2 ANQGSEA. The CDR3 covers 14 residues. The chain's CDR3 is CSVDLWDGNTEAFF. The CDR3 DNA sequence: TGCAGCGTTGATTTATGGGATGGAAACACTGAAGCTTTCTTT.

V is TRBV6-5 and J is TRBJ1-6; D call uncertain. This CDR3 comprises 16 residues. V gave up 2 bases and J gave up 7 bases, with 15 bases separating them. The V gene's germline CDR1 is MNHEY and CDR2 SVGAGI. The CDR3 loop reads CASSYNVYGENSPLHF. CDR3 nucleotide sequence: TGTGCCAGCAGTTACAACGTATACGGGGAAAATTCACCCCTCCACTTT.

The chain has TRBV11-2 and TRBJ2-3; 10 bases are shared with TRBD2. Per the germline V gene, CDR1 is SGHAT and CDR2 is FQNNGV. The CDR3 has 15 residues. V lost 4 bases and J lost 6; bases outside the gene matches: 7. CDR3 sequence reads: CASSYSGGPGDTQYF. DNA for the CDR3: TGTGCCAGCAGCTATAGCGGGGGGCCCGGGGATACGCAGTATTTT. Filled out from reference TRBV11-2 and TRBJ2-3, the complete variable domain reads EAGVAQSPRYKIIEKRQSVAFWCNPISGHATLYWYQQILGQGPKLLIQFQNNGVVDDSQLPKDRFSAERLKGVDSTLKIQPAKLEDSAVYLCASSYSGGPGDTQYFGPGTRLTVL.

The chain carries TRBV27 and TRBJ2-3, with 8 positions matching TRBD2. The CDR3 totals 17 residues. V was pared by 4 bases and J by 4 bases, with 13 bases of the junction left unmatched. From germline, CDR1 is MNHEY and CDR2 SMNVEV (reference sequence). CDR3 nucleotide sequence: TGTGCCAGCAGTTCGCTCATGGACACCGGGAGGGCAGATACGCAGTATTTT. Its translation is CASSSLMDTGRADTQYF.

The sample holds a few counts of this clone. This chain uses TRBV4-1 with TRBJ1-2, with D uncertain. The CDR3 spans 16 residues. Germline values: CDR1 MGHRA, CDR2 YSYEKL. V was shortened by 2 bases and J by 2 bases, with 15 bases between the two germline ends. As DNA, the CDR3 is TGCGCCAGCAGCCAACGGATTGCATCCGTAAACTATGGCTACACCTTC. It codes for CASSQRIASVNYGYTF.

The chain carries TRBV2 and TRBJ2-5, with D perhaps assigned TRBD1 or TRBD2 (6 bases each). Trimming took off 11 bases at V and 5 bases at J, with 15 bases between the two ends. This CDR3 comprises 12 residues. Germline CDR1 reads SNHLY; CDR2 reads FYNNEI. The chain's CDR3 is CAWGAYLETQYF. The CDR3 DNA reads TGTGCCTGGGGGGCGTATTTGGAGACCCAGTACTTC. The full variable domain, its missing parts supplied by reference TRBV2 and TRBJ2-5, is EPEVTQTPSHQVTQMGQEVILRCVPISNHLYFYWYRQILGQKVEFLVSFYNNEISEKSEIFDDQFSVERPDGSNFTLKIRSTKLEDSAMYFCAWGAYLETQYFGPGTRLLVL.

This clone was picked up one time. This sequence joins TRBV9 and TRBJ1-4; TRBD1 is a possible D gene (5 bases). Trimming removed 4 bases from V and 3 bases from J, with 13 bases in between. Germline loops: CDR1 SGDLS, CDR2 YYNGEE. The CDR3 contains 15 residues. Here the CDR3 reads CASSLGGDPNEKLFF. The CDR3 DNA follows: TGTGCCAGCAGCTTGGGGGGGGACCCTAATGAAAAACTGTTTTTT.

The V gene is TRBV30, the J gene TRBJ1-5; D is ambiguous. The CDR3 consists of 15 residues. Germline V lookup: CDR1 GTSNPN, CDR2 SVGIG (reference sequence). Trimming left V 0 bases short and J 2 bases short, with 11 bases between. This chain's CDR3 is CAWSVDRAGNQPQHF. The CDR3 nucleotides are TGTGCCTGGAGTGTAGATAGGGCCGGCAATCAGCCCCAGCATTTT.

V usage is TRBV25-1 and J usage is TRBJ2-1, with 8 bases identical to TRBD2. J was trimmed by 6 bases and V by 1 base; bases with no gene match: 8. The CDR3 contains 16 residues. Germline V gene data show CDR1 as MGHDK and CDR2 as SYGVNS. CDR3 DNA: TGTGCCAGCAGTGAATCGGGGCAGGGGACTAGCAATGAGCAGTTCTTC. It encodes CASSESGQGTSNEQFF.

The CDR3: CASSLGVVGSPLHF. DNA for the CDR3: TGTGCCAGCAGCTTAGGGGTGGTCGGCTCACCCCTCCACTTT. V usage is TRBV13 and J usage is TRBJ1-6, with D uncertain. The germline CDR1 and CDR2 sequences are PRHDT and FYEKMQ (reference sequence). The CDR3 runs 14 residues. V shed 0 bases and J shed 10 bases, with 10 bases lying between them.

The J gene is TRBJ2-5, the V gene TRBV6-1, with D tentatively TRBD2 (5 bases). The CDR3 is 13 residues long. V dropped 4 bases and J dropped 1 base, with 7 bases sitting between them. CDR1 and CDR2 (germline): MNHNS, SASEGT. The CDR3 DNA reads TGTGCCAGCAGTGGCGGGTTCCAAGAGACCCAGTACTTC. This translates into CASSGGFQETQYF.

V and J are TRBV11-2 and TRBJ1-3; D ambiguous. This CDR3 has 14 amino acids. Germline CDR1 reads SGHAT; CDR2 reads FQNNGV. Trimming pared 3 bases from V and 0 bases from J, leaving 6 bases between. For the CDR3, the DNA is TGTGCCAGCAGCTTCGAGAGCTCTGGAAACACCATATATTTT. It translates to CASSFESSGNTIYF.